These 29 T cell receptor beta chains share one sample of origin, sequenced in a study of blood T cell repertoires in COVID-19. The data were produced by immunoSEQ multiplex PCR, yet TCRdb's version contains in-frame clones alone and is incomplete. The sample includes 370,000 or so clones, roughly 77% of them seen just once. Source material: peripheral blood. The source of these receptors is a human donor with acute or convalescent COVID-19. The donor label of this sample is uncertain.

V is TRBV6-5 and J is TRBJ2-2; tentatively, D is TRBD1 (5 bases). The germline gives CDR1 MNHEY, CDR2 SVGAGI. V shed 8 bases and J shed 1 base, with 8 bases lying between them. CDR3 length equals 13 residues. The CDR3 nucleotides read TGTGCCAGCGAGCAGGGGAACACCGGGGAGCTGTTTTTT. This gives the protein CASEQGNTGELFF.

The chain uses TRBV7-8 and TRBJ1-1; 7 nucleotides align to TRBD1. The V gene's germline CDR1 is SGHVS and CDR2 FQNEAQ. The CDR3 runs to 14 residues. With V trimmed by 5 bases and J by 0 bases, 3 bases remained unmatched. The CDR3 nucleotides read TGTGCCAGCAGCCGTGGACAGGTGAACACTGAAGCTTTCTTT. Protein: CASSRGQVNTEAFF.

V gene TRBV11-2 combines with J gene TRBJ2-1; D is perhaps TRBD2 (5 bases). Germline loops: CDR1 SGHAT, CDR2 FQNNGV. The CDR3 is made up of 16 amino acids. Trimming removed 5 bases from V and 0 bases from J, with 14 bases in between. The CDR3 loop reads CASSPVPGNSYNEQFF. CDR3 in DNA: TGTGCCAGCAGCCCGGTACCGGGGAACTCCTACAATGAGCAGTTCTTC.

The rearrangement joins TRBV5-1 to TRBJ1-1; D possibly corresponds to TRBD1 (5 bases). Germline V CDR1 and CDR2: SGHRS, YFSETQ. V was shortened by 0 bases and J by 4 bases, with 7 bases between the two germline ends. The CDR3 has 13 amino acids. The CDR3 DNA follows: TGCGCCAGCAGCTTGGCAGGGTTCACTGAAGCTTTCTTT. Its protein is CASSLAGFTEAFF.

The V call is TRBV9, the J call TRBJ1-1; 7 nucleotides align to TRBD1. Germline V gene lookup returns CDR1 SGDLS and CDR2 YYNGEE. After removal of 0 bases from V and 7 bases from J, the junction contained 6 bases not matched to a gene. The CDR3 length is 14 residues. The CDR3 loop reads CASSVARGRGEAFF. The CDR3 coding sequence is TGTGCCAGCAGCGTAGCCAGGGGGAGAGGTGAAGCTTTCTTT. Based on the CDR3 plus reference TRBV9 and TRBJ1-1, the full variable domain is DSGVTQTPKHLITATGQRVTLRCSPRSGDLSVYWYQQSLDQGLQFLIQYYNGEERAKGNILERFSAQQFPDLHSELNLSSLELGDSALYFCASSVARGRGEAFFGQGTRLTVV.

The chain combines TRBV5-1 with TRBJ1-3; tentative D call: TRBD1 (5 bases). Germline V gene sequence: CDR1 SGHRS, CDR2 YFSETQ. CDR3 length equals 16 residues. Trimming removed 4 bases from V and 4 bases from J, with 18 bases in between. CDR3 coding DNA: TGCGCCAGCAGCCTGGAAGTTGCAGGGATGGGAAACACCATATATTTT. It encodes CASSLEVAGMGNTIYF.

The chain is built from TRBV29-1 and TRBJ1-2; weak D call: TRBD1 (6 bases). Looked up from germline, CDR1 is SQVTM and CDR2 is ANQGSEA. This CDR3 has 18 residues. V gave up 1 base and J gave up 0 bases, with 21 bases separating them. This chain's CDR3 is CSVEGIQGSSSSNYGYTF. CDR3 nucleotides: TGCAGCGTTGAAGGTATTCAGGGGTCCTCCTCCTCTAACTATGGCTACACCTTC.

This chain connects TRBV18 to TRBJ1-6; D possibly corresponds to TRBD1 (6 bases). V was pared by 4 bases and J by 2 bases, with 9 bases between. Germline CDR1 and CDR2: KGHSH and LQKENI. The CDR3 is 15 amino acids. CDR3 in DNA: TGTGCCAGCTCACTCCGACAGGCCTATAATTCACCCCTCCACTTT. This translates into CASSLRQAYNSPLHF.

CDR3 nucleotides: TGTGCCAGCAGGCTTAGCGGGGGAAAAAACATTCAGTACTTC. Residues: CASRLSGGKNIQYF. V and J are TRBV28 and TRBJ2-4; 9 bases agree with TRBD2. The junction had 4 bases not matched to a gene; V was cut back by 6 bases and J by 4 bases. The CDR3 runs to 14 residues. Germline CDR1 and CDR2: MDHEN and SYDVKM.

The chain joins TRBV9 to TRBJ2-1; 9 nucleotides align to TRBD2. The CDR3 loop spans 18 amino acids. V was pared by 0 bases and J by 0 bases, with 7 bases of the junction left unmatched. Germline assignment: CDR1 SGDLS and CDR2 YYNGEE. DNA for the CDR3: TGTGCCAGCAGCGTAGGGGCTAGCGGGGCCCTCTCCTACAATGAGCAGTTCTTC. Translating gives CASSVGASGALSYNEQFF.

The genes are TRBV10-3 and TRBJ1-1; 12 bases are a match to TRBD1. Germline values: CDR1 ENHRY, CDR2 SYGVKD. With 4 bases clipped from V and 0 bases from J, the junction kept 3 bases outside the gene matches. The CDR3 is 16 residues long. Here the CDR3 reads CAISGGTGGMNTEAFF. The CDR3, as DNA: TGTGCCATCAGTGGGGGGACAGGGGGCATGAACACTGAAGCTTTCTTT.

The chain couples TRBV7-9 to TRBJ1-2, with D uncertain. Between the trimmed V and J ends, which lost 1 base and 6 bases, there was a span of 6 bases. The CDR3 covers 12 residues. The germline V gene has CDR1 SEHNR and CDR2 FQNEAQ (reference sequence). The CDR3 protein is CASSLDFDGYTF. For the CDR3, the DNA is TGTGCCAGCAGCTTAGACTTCGATGGCTACACCTTC.

This chain uses TRBV11-2 with TRBJ2-5; 7 nucleotides agree with TRBD1. The CDR3 runs 14 residues. CDR1 is SGHAT, CDR2 FQNNGV, per germline. Trimming removed 5 bases from V and 0 bases from J; junction bases left unmatched: 3. DNA of the CDR3: TGTGCCAGCAGCCGAGGGGGCAACCAAGAGACCCAGTACTTC. This encodes CASSRGGNQETQYF.

This chain connects TRBV14 to TRBJ1-6, with D maybe TRBD1 (5 bases). Germline assignment: CDR1 SGHDN and CDR2 FVKESK. The V end lost 2 bases, the J end lost 7 bases, and 12 bases lay between the germline ends. The CDR3 consists of 15 residues. For the CDR3, the DNA is TGTGCCAGCAGCCAACCGGGACTGACAAATTCACCCCTCCACTTT. As protein: CASSQPGLTNSPLHF.

The chain combines TRBV2 with TRBJ2-7; 13 bases line up with TRBD2. V was clipped by 8 bases and J by 3 bases; unmatched bases: 7. This CDR3 is built from 15 residues. Germline V gene sequence: CDR1 SNHLY, CDR2 FYNNEI. CDR3 nucleotides: TGTGCCAGCGGGAGGGGACTAGCGGGGTACTACGAGCAGTACTTC. Translating gives CASGRGLAGYYEQYF.

The rearrangement links TRBV10-2 to TRBJ2-1, with TRBD2 identical over 8 bases. The germline V gene encodes CDR1 WSHSY and CDR2 SAAADI. The CDR3 length is 15 residues. The trim removed 4 bases at V and 7 bases at J, leaving 9 bases unmatched. The DNA of the CDR3 is TGCGCCAGCAGTGTTGCGGGGGGAGGAGGTAATGAGCAGTTCTTC. This encodes CASSVAGGGGNEQFF.

The V call is TRBV28, the J call TRBJ1-5, with D maybe TRBD1 (5 bases). Per the germline V gene, CDR1 is MDHEN and CDR2 is SYDVKM. V shed 9 bases and J shed 7 bases, with 16 bases lying between them. The CDR3 extends over 13 amino acids. The CDR3 nucleotides are TGTGCCAGGAATTCAGGGAAGCACCAGCCCCAGCATTTT. Translating gives CARNSGKHQPQHF. Supplemented by reference TRBV28 and TRBJ1-5, the full variable domain reads DVKVTQSSRYLVKRTGEKVFLECVQDMDHENMFWYRQDPGLGLRLIYFSYDVKMKEKGDIPEGYSVSREKKERFSLILESASTNQTSMYLCARNSGKHQPQHFGDGTRLSIL.

This chain joins TRBV6-5 and TRBJ1-6; 10 bases are shared with TRBD1. CDR1 and CDR2 from the germline V gene are MNHEY and SVGAGI. The CDR3 runs to 15 residues. V trimming: 0 bases; J trimming: 9 bases; junction bases outside the gene matches: 2. CDR3 bases: TGTGCCAGCAGTTACTCGACAGGGGGCCTTTCACCCCTCCACTTT. Protein product: CASSYSTGGLSPLHF.

The V call is TRBV29-1, the J call TRBJ2-1; D remains ambiguous. The CDR3 spans 9 residues. CDR1 SQVTM and CDR2 ANQGSEA come from the germline V gene. The V and J ends lost 7 bases and 13 bases respectively, with 11 bases between them. As DNA, the CDR3 is TGCAGCGACGAGAGGTCCCAGTTCTTC. Translated: CSDERSQFF.

The chain carries TRBV5-1 and TRBJ1-2, with 10 positions matching TRBD1. CDR3 length: 15 amino acids. Germline assignment: CDR1 SGHRS and CDR2 YFSETQ. V was pared by 4 bases and J by 8 bases, with 11 bases of the junction left unmatched. The CDR3 DNA follows: TGCGCCAGCAGCCAAATACCGGGACAGGGGTCGGGCTACACCTTC. This encodes CASSQIPGQGSGYTF.

The V call is TRBV5-1, the J call TRBJ2-3; D uncertain. The ends were cut back, 2 bases at V and 5 bases at J, with 3 bases in the middle. CDR1 and CDR2 from the germline V gene are SGHRS and YFSETQ. CDR3 length equals 11 residues. Here the CDR3 reads CASSFGDTQYF. The CDR3 DNA sequence: TGCGCCAGCAGCTTCGGAGATACGCAGTATTTT.

The chain uses TRBV6-5 and TRBJ1-6; no firm D call. The CDR3 has 11 residues. The V and J ends lost 6 bases and 14 bases respectively, with 11 bases between them. Germline values: CDR1 MNHEY, CDR2 SVGAGI. This CDR3 is CASSRELSLHF. CDR3 DNA sequence: TGTGCCAGCAGCCGAGAGTTGTCCCTCCACTTT.

This chain joins TRBV15 and TRBJ2-3, with TRBD1 matching over 8 bases. The trim removed 0 bases at V and 5 bases at J, leaving 13 bases unmatched. The CDR3 runs to 18 residues. Germline lookup yields CDR1 LNHNV and CDR2 YYDKDF (reference sequence). CDR3 coding DNA: TGTGCCACCAGCAGAGATCTGATTTTAGTACAGGGGGAAGATACGCAGTATTTT. It codes for CATSRDLILVQGEDTQYF.

The genes are TRBV19 and TRBJ2-3; TRBD2 aligns across 10 bases. The V segment lost 5 bases and the J segment 0 bases; nucleotides outside the gene matches: 5. CDR1 and CDR2 (germline): LNHDA, SQIVND (reference sequence). This CDR3 has 16 residues. DNA for the CDR3: TGTGCCAGTAGTCGGGGACTAGCGAGTAGCACAGATACGCAGTATTTT. This translates into CASSRGLASSTDTQYF.

The chain uses TRBV18 and TRBJ1-3, with TRBD1 as a possible D gene (5 bases). The CDR3 length is 14 residues. V lost 6 bases and J 0 bases, leaving 9 bases between the germline ends. Germline CDR1 KGHSH, CDR2 LQKENI. CDR3 nucleotide sequence: TGTGCCAGCTCGCACGACAGCTCTGGAAACACCATATATTTT. It codes for CASSHDSSGNTIYF.

The rearrangement links TRBV18 to TRBJ2-1; 8 bases are shared with TRBD1. The CDR3 sequence is 11 residues long. V trimming: 8 bases; J trimming: 10 bases; junction bases outside the gene matches: 4. The V gene's germline CDR1 is KGHSH and CDR2 LQKENI. CDR3 DNA sequence: TGTGCCAGCCAGACAGGGGAGGAGCAGTTCTTC. This translates into CASQTGEEQFF.

Worth noting for this clone: Other nucleotide sequences from this sample produce the same CDR3. The chain employs TRBV2 and TRBJ2-5, with D possibly matching TRBD2 (5 bases). Germline V gives CDR1 SNHLY, CDR2 FYNNEI. Trimming shortened V by 2 bases and J by 2 bases, and 6 bases separated the two germline ends. The CDR3 runs 13 residues. CDR3 DNA sequence: TGTGCCAGCAGTGAACGGGGTCAAGAGACCCAGTACTTC. This encodes CASSERGQETQYF. Complete variable domain (other parts from reference TRBV2 and TRBJ2-5): EPEVTQTPSHQVTQMGQEVILRCVPISNHLYFYWYRQILGQKVEFLVSFYNNEISEKSEIFDDQFSVERPDGSNFTLKIRSTKLEDSAMYFCASSERGQETQYFGPGTRLLVL.

The chain couples TRBV28 to TRBJ2-1; the match to TRBD1 covers 8 bases. V lost 5 bases, J lost 9 bases, and 9 bases stayed unmatched. This CDR3 spans 14 amino acids. Germline CDR1 reads MDHEN; CDR2 reads SYDVKM. CDR3 loop: CASSLSGTGFEQFF. The CDR3 DNA follows: TGTGCCAGCAGTCTGTCCGGGACAGGTTTTGAGCAGTTCTTC.

This clone was picked up a small number of times. The chain uses TRBV6-2 or TRBV6-3 and TRBJ1-6; D remains ambiguous. CDR1 and CDR2 from the germline V gene are MNHEY and SVGEGT. V was pared by 5 bases and J by 10 bases, with 18 bases between. The CDR3 runs to 15 residues. This CDR3 is CASSLLVQNFSPLHF. The DNA of the CDR3 is TGTGCCAGCAGTCTTCTGGTACAGAATTTCTCACCCCTCCACTTT.